This TCR beta chain was sequenced for a study of blood T cell repertoires in COVID-19. The CDR3 totals 13 residues. The germline V gene has CDR1 SGHVS and CDR2 FNYEAQ. V was cut by 4 bases and J by 10 bases, with 15 bases left in between. In the original processing: Amplification of reference gene primers was used by the study to estimate nucleated cell counts. Clones were sequenced by immunoSEQ multiplex PCR, and TCRdb holds only the in-frame ones, with some missing. That table is the source of V, J and clone size, and D and trimming were worked out from the DNA. The sample records fewer than 40,000 clones, 80% to 90% being singletons.

This TCR was recovered from an elderly woman with active or convalescent COVID-19. The chain joins TRBV7-6 to TRBJ2-3; D possibly corresponds to TRBD2 (5 bases). Sequencing input: peripheral blood. DNA for the CDR3: TGTGCCAGCAGCTCCCAAGGACTCCCCGCGCAGTATTTT. It codes for CASSSQGLPAQYF.